Listed below are T cell receptor beta chains from one sample, sequenced in a study of cytomegalovirus exposure and HLA in healthy donors. TCRdb's table, derived via immunoSEQ multiplex PCR, lists solely in-frame clones and lacks some. The sample shows about 140,000 clones, about 80% of them seen only once. The sample was PBMCs. The receptors stem from an older woman in good health and CMV-seropositive. The conserved cysteine and the conserved F or W are not part of the CDR3 here.

cdr3_aa j_call cdr3_length v_call
ASSPEPQGNTDTQY TRBJ2-3 14 TRBV5-4
ASGAGTGLYEQY TRBJ2-7 12 TRBV2
ASTPGREEETQY TRBJ2-5 12 TRBV5-5
ASSQTTGAKGEAF TRBJ1-1 13 TRBV4-3
ASSLGGQRTYEQY TRBJ2-7 13 TRBV7-2
ASHRPTGGKEKLF TRBJ1-4 13 TRBV28
ASNHPGGWGYT TRBJ1-2 11 TRBV30
ASSLVSYPGTGELF TRBJ2-2 14 TRBV5-5
ASRRIGQGYNEQF TRBJ2-1 13 TRBV27
ASSLVTGGYEQY TRBJ2-7 12 TRBV5-1
ASSFSGAGGSSYNEQF TRBJ2-1 16 TRBV5-5
AIRGTENTEAF TRBJ1-1 11 TRBV10-3
ASSLVQSPYEQY TRBJ2-7 12 TRBV11-2
AWSVTANYGYT TRBJ1-2 11 TRBV30
ASSLNPRKGGNTEAF TRBJ1-1 15 TRBV28
AWSRGGELF TRBJ2-2 9 TRBV30
ASSPRDRGYGYT TRBJ1-2 12 TRBV27
ASSQGQGAYEQY TRBJ2-7 12 TRBV11-3
SGGTGGDTGELF TRBJ2-2 12 TRBV29-1